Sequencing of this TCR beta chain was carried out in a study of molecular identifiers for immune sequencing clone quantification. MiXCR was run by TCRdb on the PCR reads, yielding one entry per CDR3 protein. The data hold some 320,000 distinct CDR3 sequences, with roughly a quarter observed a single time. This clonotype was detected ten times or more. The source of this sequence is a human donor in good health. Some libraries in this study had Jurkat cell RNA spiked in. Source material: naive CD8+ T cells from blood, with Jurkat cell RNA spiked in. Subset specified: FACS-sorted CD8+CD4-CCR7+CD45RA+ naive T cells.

The CDR3: CASSIGHGQAYEQYF. In nucleotides, the CDR3 is TGTGCCAGTAGTATAGGACACGGACAAGCCTACGAGCAGTACTTC. V gene TRBV19 combines with J gene TRBJ2-7; D is perhaps TRBD1 (5 bases). Between the trimmed V and J ends, which lost 1 base and 2 bases, there was a span of 12 bases. Per germline, CDR1 LNHDA and CDR2 SQIVND (reference sequence). CDR3 length: 15 amino acids.